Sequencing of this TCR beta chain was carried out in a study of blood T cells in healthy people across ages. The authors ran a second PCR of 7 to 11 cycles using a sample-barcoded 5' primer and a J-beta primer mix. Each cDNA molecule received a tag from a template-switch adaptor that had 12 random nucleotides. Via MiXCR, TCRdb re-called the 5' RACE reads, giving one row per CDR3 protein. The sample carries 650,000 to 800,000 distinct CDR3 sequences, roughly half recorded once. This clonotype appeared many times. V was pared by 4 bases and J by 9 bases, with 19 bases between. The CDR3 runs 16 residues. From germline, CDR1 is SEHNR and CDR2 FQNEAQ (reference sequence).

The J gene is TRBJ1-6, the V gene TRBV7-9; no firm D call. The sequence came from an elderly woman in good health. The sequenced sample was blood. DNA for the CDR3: TGTGCCAGCAGCTATTCGGACCCCGGTCGGGGTTCACCCCTCCACTTT. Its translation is CASSYSDPGRGSPLHF.